The 25 T cell receptor beta chains reported below all come from one sample, sequenced in a study of blood T cell repertoires in COVID-19. Libraries were prepared by immunoSEQ multiplex PCR; TCRdb keeps only in-frame clonotypes and omits some of them. The sample includes around 300,000 clones, approximately 90% of them seen just once. The specimen was peripheral blood. These receptors were collected from a woman younger than 45 with COVID-19, enrolled during active disease.

The V gene is TRBV14, the J gene TRBJ2-1; a possible D gene is TRBD2 (5 bases). The V end was cut by 0 bases, the J end by 7 bases, with 25 bases between. Germline CDR1 is SGHDN and CDR2 is FVKESK. The CDR3 has 19 amino acids. The CDR3: CASSQEWRGSSGSSNEQFF. Written as DNA, the CDR3 is TGTGCCAGCAGCCAAGAGTGGAGAGGTTCAAGCGGTTCTTCAAATGAGCAGTTCTTC.

The V and J genes are TRBV15 and TRBJ1-6, with D tentatively TRBD1 (6 bases). V was trimmed by 5 bases and J by 6 bases, leaving 11 bases between them. Germline-derived CDR1 and CDR2 are LNHNV and YYDKDF (reference sequence). The CDR3 consists of 14 residues. The CDR3 nucleotides read TGTGCCACCAGCGGAGGACAGTCTAATTCACCCCTCCACTTT. Residues: CATSGGQSNSPLHF.

The CDR3 region has the DNA TGTGCCACCACGACAGGGGGCGATGGCTACACCTTC. Amino acid sequence: CATTTGGDGYTF. The rearrangement uses TRBV19 and TRBJ1-2, with TRBD1 matching over 10 bases. The CDR3 is 12 amino acids. Losses at the gene ends were 10 bases for V and 6 bases for J; bases not matched to a gene: 5. Germline values: CDR1 LNHDA, CDR2 SQIVND (reference sequence).

The genes are TRBV30 and TRBJ1-2; TRBD1 might be the D (5 bases). CDR1 is GTSNPN and CDR2 is SVGIG in the germline V gene (reference sequence). This CDR3 region has 13 residues. With 0 bases removed from V and 3 bases from J, the gap between germline ends came to 8 bases. The CDR3 bases are TGTGCCTGGAGTGTTAGGGGTCACTATGGCTACACCTTC. Translation gives CAWSVRGHYGYTF.

CDR3 coding DNA: TGTGCCACCAGCAGCAACAGGGGTGCGAACACTGAAGCTTTCTTT. Protein sequence: CATSSNRGANTEAFF. The chain couples TRBV15 to TRBJ1-1; 7 bases align to TRBD1. The length of the CDR3 is 15 residues. Germline-derived CDR1 and CDR2 are LNHNV and YYDKDF (reference sequence). The V and J ends lost 3 bases and 1 base, in that order; junction bases with no gene match: 5.

The chain employs TRBV7-2 and TRBJ2-7; D is perhaps TRBD1 (6 bases). Trimming cost V 2 bases and J 3 bases, with 11 bases left between them. CDR3 size: 14 residues. Germline assignment: CDR1 SGHTA and CDR2 FQGNSA. The CDR3, as DNA: TGTGCCAGCAGCTTAAGTGGACAGTTCTACGAGCAGTACTTC. It is translated as CASSLSGQFYEQYF.

The chain is built from TRBV4-1 and TRBJ2-7; D unresolved. The V and J ends lost 4 bases and 3 bases respectively, with 13 bases between them. The CDR3 has 14 residues. Germline lookup yields CDR1 MGHRA and CDR2 YSYEKL. Here the CDR3 DNA reads TGCGCCAGCAGCCCAAAGTCCTTCAGCTACGAGCAGTACTTC. It translates to CASSPKSFSYEQYF.

J is TRBJ1-6 and V is TRBV28, with 9 bases that match TRBD1. Losses at the gene ends were 8 bases for V and 8 bases for J; bases not matched to a gene: 7. The CDR3 runs to 14 residues. Germline CDR1 is MDHEN and CDR2 is SYDVKM. As DNA, the CDR3 is TGTGCCAGCGGGGAGGGACAGGGACATTCACCCCTCCACTTT. Protein: CASGEGQGHSPLHF.

For the CDR3, the DNA is TGTGCCAGCAGCTTGGGTTTATGGGCCTTGGGTGAGACCCAGTACTTC. This encodes CASSLGLWALGETQYF. This chain links TRBV5-5 with TRBJ2-5, with D unresolved. The CDR3 extends over 16 amino acids. Trimming took 0 bases from V and 5 from J, leaving 17 bases between them. CDR1 is SGHKS, CDR2 YYEKEE, per germline (reference sequence). Supplemented by reference TRBV5-5 and TRBJ2-5, the full variable domain reads DAGVTQSPTHLIKTRGQQVTLRCSPISGHKSVSWYQQVLGQGPQFIFQYYEKEERGRGNFPDRFSARQFPNYSSELNVNALLLGDSALYLCASSLGLWALGETQYFGPGTRLLVL.

CDR3 DNA sequence: TGTGCCTGGAGTGTAGGACAGGGGGGACAGCCCCAGCATTTT. Amino acids: CAWSVGQGGQPQHF. The rearrangement links TRBV30 to TRBJ1-5; TRBD1 matches 10 bases. V lost 0 bases, J lost 7 bases, and 3 bases stayed unmatched. The CDR3 has 14 residues. Germline V gene lookup returns CDR1 GTSNPN and CDR2 SVGIG (reference sequence).

The chain carries TRBV11-2 and TRBJ2-3, with D possibly being TRBD2 (6 bases). CDR1 and CDR2 from the germline V gene are SGHAT and FQNNGV. The CDR3 has 14 residues. Trimming took off 0 bases at V and 6 bases at J, with 10 bases between the two ends. The CDR3 nucleotides read TGTGCCAGCAGCTTAGACGGGAGCGGGGATACGCAGTATTTT. Its protein product is CASSLDGSGDTQYF. Together with reference TRBV11-2 and TRBJ2-3, the CDR3 gives the full variable domain: EAGVAQSPRYKIIEKRQSVAFWCNPISGHATLYWYQQILGQGPKLLIQFQNNGVVDDSQLPKDRFSAERLKGVDSTLKIQPAKLEDSAVYLCASSLDGSGDTQYFGPGTRLTVL.

The chain joins TRBV29-1 to TRBJ1-1; 8 bases fit TRBD1. Germline V lookup: CDR1 SQVTM, CDR2 ANQGSEA. CDR3 length equals 12 residues. V lost 4 bases and J lost 5; bases outside the gene matches: 3. The CDR3 sequence is CSVGRTGTEAFF. The CDR3 nucleotides read TGCAGCGTTGGGCGGACAGGGACTGAAGCTTTCTTT. Drawing the rest from reference TRBV29-1 and TRBJ1-1, the complete variable domain is SAVISQKPSRDICQRGTSLTIQCQVDSQVTMMFWYRQQPGQSLTLIATANQGSEATYESGFVIDKFPISRPNLTFSTLTVSNMSPEDSSIYLCSVGRTGTEAFFGQGTRLTVV.

The genes are TRBV10-3 and TRBJ1-3; D is unresolved. The CDR3 runs 15 residues. V dropped 6 bases and J dropped 2 bases, with 14 bases sitting between them. Germline V CDR1 and CDR2: ENHRY, SYGVKD. CDR3 protein: CAISEGGGAGNTIYF. The CDR3 nucleotides read TGTGCCATCAGCGAAGGAGGCGGAGCTGGAAACACCATATATTTT.

The chain employs TRBV7-9 and TRBJ2-3, with TRBD1 matching over 10 bases. V was pared by 0 bases and J by 4 bases, with 7 bases of the junction left unmatched. This CDR3 is 17 amino acids long. CDR1 SEHNR and CDR2 FQNEAQ come from the germline V gene (reference sequence). The CDR3 DNA reads as TGTGCCAGCAGCTTAGCGCCGACAGGGGGCAGGGCAGATACGCAGTATTTT. This codes for CASSLAPTGGRADTQYF.

The genes are TRBV5-3 and TRBJ1-3; D is ambiguous. TRBV5-3 is filed as an ORF, its function uncertain. V shed 2 bases and J shed 5 bases, with 17 bases lying between them. The CDR3 runs to 16 residues. CDR3 sequence (DNA): TGTGCCAGAAGCTTTATTGGCAACCCGTTTAGAAACACCATATATTTT. This codes for CARSFIGNPFRNTIYF.

This clone was seen a single time. J is TRBJ2-1 and V is TRBV28; D remains ambiguous. The CDR3 consists of 15 residues. Germline loops: CDR1 MDHEN, CDR2 SYDVKM. V was trimmed by 3 bases and J by 1 base, leaving 10 bases between them. This CDR3 is CASSFNSGSYNEQFF. CDR3 nucleotides: TGTGCCAGCAGTTTCAATAGTGGTTCCTACAATGAGCAGTTCTTC.

The chain has TRBV14 and TRBJ2-1; 11 positions match TRBD2. This CDR3 has 15 amino acids. CDR1 is SGHDN, CDR2 FVKESK, per germline. Losses at the gene ends were 4 bases for V and 5 bases for J; bases not matched to a gene: 4. The CDR3 region is CASSREGLADNEQFF. CDR3 nucleotide sequence: TGTGCCAGCAGCCGAGAGGGACTAGCGGACAATGAGCAGTTCTTC.

The chain is built from TRBV6-5 and TRBJ1-2, with D possibly TRBD1 on 6 matching bases. The CDR3 runs to 15 residues. CDR1 is MNHEY, CDR2 SVGAGI, per germline. With 0 bases removed from V and 2 bases from J, the gap between germline ends came to 10 bases. The CDR3 coding sequence is TGTGCCAGCAGTTACTCCCAAACAGGGAACTATGGCTACACCTTC. Translation: CASSYSQTGNYGYTF.

The chain uses TRBV5-1 and TRBJ1-4, with D possibly being TRBD1 (5 bases). This CDR3 contains 16 residues. V was trimmed by 4 bases and J by 3 bases, leaving 16 bases between them. Looked up from germline, CDR1 is SGHRS and CDR2 is YFSETQ. CDR3 residues: CASSPSGGVANEKLFF. The CDR3 DNA reads as TGCGCCAGCAGCCCCTCGGGGGGGGTGGCTAATGAAAAACTGTTTTTT.

As DNA, the CDR3 is TGTGCCAGTAGTATGACAGGGCTTTGGACTGAAGCTTTCTTT. Its translation is CASSMTGLWTEAFF. The chain recombines TRBV19 with TRBJ1-1; 7 bases fit TRBD1. In germline, CDR1 is LNHDA, CDR2 SQIVND (reference sequence). Trimming took 3 bases from V and 5 from J; bases not matched to a gene: 6. This CDR3 has 14 residues.

The chain carries TRBV5-1 and TRBJ1-4, with D possibly being TRBD1 (6 bases). Per germline, CDR1 SGHRS and CDR2 YFSETQ. CDR3 length: 15 amino acids. V was pared by 5 bases and J by 0 bases, with 11 bases between. The CDR3 DNA reads as TGCGCCAGCAGAAGGGAGGGGGCAACTAATGAAAAACTGTTTTTT. As protein: CASRREGATNEKLFF.

The chain combines TRBV5-4 with TRBJ2-1; 11 bases align to TRBD2. With 0 bases clipped from V and 1 base from J, the junction kept 3 bases outside the gene matches. CDR1 and CDR2 from the germline V gene are SGHNT and YYREEE (reference sequence). The CDR3 extends over 17 amino acids. As DNA, the CDR3 is TGTGCCAGCAGCTTGGGGCTAGCGGGAGGTTCCTACAATGAGCAGTTCTTC. Its translation is CASSLGLAGGSYNEQFF.

The chain links TRBV18 to TRBJ1-5; D is ambiguous. Trimming left V 2 bases short and J 6 bases short, with 11 bases between. Germline-derived CDR1 and CDR2 are KGHSH and LQKENI. The CDR3 has 14 residues. CDR3 in amino acids: CASSPIGVGQPQHF. Here the CDR3 DNA reads TGTGCCAGCTCACCAATCGGGGTCGGTCAGCCCCAGCATTTT. Based on the CDR3 plus reference TRBV18 and TRBJ1-5, the full variable domain is NAGVMQNPRHLVRRRGQEARLRCSPMKGHSHVYWYRQLPEEGLKFMVYLQKENIIDESGMPKERFSAEFPKEGPSILRIQQVVRGDSAAYFCASSPIGVGQPQHFGDGTRLSIL.

This chain uses TRBV11-2 with TRBJ1-6; 8 positions match TRBD1. Germline V gives CDR1 SGHAT, CDR2 FQNNGV. The CDR3 runs 18 residues. V shed 4 bases, J shed 5 bases, and the junction held 13 bases outside the gene matches. The CDR3 sequence: CASSSLRTGWVDNSPLHF. In nucleotides, the CDR3 is TGTGCCAGCAGCTCCCTTCGGACAGGGTGGGTGGATAATTCACCCCTCCACTTT.

V and J are TRBV9 and TRBJ2-1; possibly TRBD1 for D (5 bases). Germline CDR1 is SGDLS and CDR2 is YYNGEE. V shed 2 bases and J shed 3 bases, with 15 bases lying between them. The CDR3 covers 16 residues. CDR3 sequence reads: CASSVGADNFYNEQFF. For the CDR3, the DNA is TGTGCCAGCAGCGTTGGGGCTGACAATTTCTACAATGAGCAGTTCTTC.